This entry lists 24 T cell receptor beta chains sequenced from one sample in a study of blood T cells in healthy people across ages (dated by TCRdb to the mid-2010s). Receptor libraries were prepared by 5' RACE. Sequencing used an Illumina HiSeq 2500. A second PCR of roughly 7 to 11 cycles was performed with a sample-barcoded 5' primer and a J-beta primer mix. TCRdb ran its own pipeline on the public reads, namely fastp trimming at Q25 and MiXCR clone calling, and kept in-frame beta chains. Records with the same CDR3 protein are collapsed into one entry carrying the most frequent genes and DNA. Recorded for this sample are fewer than 700,000 distinct CDR3 sequences; roughly 41% of them occurred a single time. 25% to 35% of the sample lies in the top ten. Sequenced: blood. The receptors here all came from a man at least 80 years old in good health.

This clonotype has a count of ten or more. This sequence joins TRBV29-1 and TRBJ1-2, with D possibly matching TRBD1 (6 bases). The CDR3 loop spans 16 amino acids. V was trimmed by 4 bases and J by 4 bases, leaving 22 bases between them. Germline loops: CDR1 SQVTM, CDR2 ANQGSEA. CDR3 in DNA: TGCAGCGTTGGAGTAGCGGGGGGGCCTGGGATCTATGGCTACACCTTC. This translates into CSVGVAGGPGIYGYTF.

The chain uses TRBV6-2 or TRBV6-3 and TRBJ2-4; 9 bases are a match to TRBD1. The closer fit of TRBJ2-7 to the DNA end suggests the J call may be wrong. Germline V CDR1 and CDR2: MNHEY, SVGEGT. CDR3 size: 15 residues. The CDR3 DNA is TGTGCCAGCAGGGATACCGGGACAGGGACCCACGAGCAGTACTTC. It is translated as CASRDTGTGTHEQYF.

This chain uses TRBV7-9 with TRBJ2-6, with 7 bases fitting TRBD2. CDR1 is SEHNR and CDR2 is FQNEAQ in the germline V gene (reference sequence). Trimming took 5 bases from V and 0 from J; bases not matched to a gene: 10. The CDR3 runs to 18 residues. CDR3 in DNA: TGTGCCAGCAGCCTCCCGACTAGCCACAGCTCTGGGGCCAACGTCCTGACTTTC. Its protein is CASSLPTSHSSGANVLTF.

A note on this clonotype: At one end the junction does not follow the germline gene, possibly because of a read error. The chain couples TRBV7-2 to TRBJ2-7; TRBD2 aligns across 7 bases. Germline loops: CDR1 SGHTA, CDR2 FQGNSA. The CDR3 has 13 amino acids. The CDR3 coding sequence is TGCGCCAGCAGCCCTTTGACTAGCAGCGAGCAGTACTTC. It yields the protein CASSPLTSSEQYF.

This clonotype was detected a few times. The V call is TRBV29-1, the J call TRBJ2-3; the match to TRBD1 covers 7 bases. Looked up from germline, CDR1 is SQVTM and CDR2 is ANQGSEA. V trimming: 7 bases; J trimming: 0 bases; junction bases outside the gene matches: 7. This CDR3 is 14 amino acids long. CDR3 in DNA: TGCAGCGCCCTCCGGGGACAGAGCACAGATACGCAGTATTTT. Amino acid sequence: CSALRGQSTDTQYF.

The rearrangement uses TRBV12-3 or TRBV12-4 and TRBJ2-5; 13 bases agree with TRBD2. V trimming: 6 bases; J trimming: 1 base; junction bases outside the gene matches: 8. The CDR3 covers 17 residues. CDR3 protein: CASSPTGLAGAQETQYF. DNA of the CDR3: TGTGCCAGCAGCCCAACTGGACTAGCGGGGGCCCAAGAGACCCAGTACTTC.

The table lists this clonotype with a few counts. V usage is TRBV4-3 and J usage is TRBJ2-6, with D perhaps TRBD1 (6 bases). The CDR3 is made up of 18 amino acids. V lost 1 base and J 3 bases, leaving 16 bases between the germline ends. Germline-derived CDR1 and CDR2 are LGHNA and YSLEER. The CDR3 spells CASSQVTGGGGGANVLTF. The CDR3 DNA sequence: TGCGCCAGCAGCCAAGTGACAGGTGGAGGAGGTGGGGCCAACGTCCTGACTTTC.

The chain has TRBV4-2 and TRBJ2-3, with 8 bases lining up with TRBD1. The V and J ends lost 0 bases and 2 bases, in that order; junction bases with no gene match: 4. CDR1 is LGHNA and CDR2 is YNFKEQ in the germline V gene. The CDR3 totals 16 residues. The CDR3 nucleotides are TGTGCCAGCAGCCAAGAACAGGGGGTGGACACAGATACGCAGTATTTT. Translating it yields CASSQEQGVDTDTQYF.

The table lists this clonotype with a few counts. This chain connects TRBV7-9 to TRBJ2-5; D may be TRBD1 (6 bases). The CDR3 length is 12 residues. Trimming stripped 5 bases from V and 5 bases from J, with 9 bases between. Germline lookup yields CDR1 SEHNR and CDR2 FQNEAQ (reference sequence). The CDR3 loop reads CASSNRVETQYF. Here the CDR3 DNA reads TGTGCCAGCAGCAACAGGGTTGAGACCCAGTACTTC.

This clonotype appeared once. The chain recombines TRBV5-1 with TRBJ2-1; D might be TRBD1 or TRBD2, each matching 5 bases. TRBJ2-7 explains the end of the DNA better; the J call may be wrong. Per germline, CDR1 SGHRS and CDR2 YFSETQ. The CDR3 has 16 amino acids. The CDR3 spells CASSLAGAVAYNEQYF. CDR3 DNA: TGCGCCAGCAGCTTGGCCGGGGCGGTCGCCTATAATGAGCAGTACTTC.

DNA of the CDR3: TGTGCCAGCGCGAACTGGGGACTCGAGCAGTACTTC. Translated, it gives CASANWGLEQYF. The chain combines TRBV6-5 with TRBJ2-4; TRBD2 is a possible D gene (6 bases). The better agreement between TRBJ2-7 and the DNA end casts doubt on the J call. CDR3 length: 12 residues. Germline assignment: CDR1 MNHEY and CDR2 SVGAGI.

This sequence joins TRBV6-1 and TRBJ2-7, with no clear D. Germline V CDR1 and CDR2: MNHNS, SASEGT. This CDR3 has 13 residues. Trimming cost V 4 bases and J 2 bases, with 9 bases left between them. In nucleotides, the CDR3 is TGTGCCAGCAGTGTGTCGACTGCCTACGAGCAGTACTTC. Protein: CASSVSTAYEQYF.

This clonotype was observed a few times. The chain is built from TRBV6-2 or TRBV6-3 and TRBJ2-1, with D perhaps matching TRBD2 (6 bases). Germline loops: CDR1 MNHEY, CDR2 SVGEGT. CDR3 length: 17 amino acids. Trimming stripped 1 base from V and 4 bases from J, with 17 bases between. The CDR3 DNA follows: TGTGCCAGCAGTTACTTGGCTCCGGGACTCGGGTACAATGAGCAGTTCTTC. Its translation is CASSYLAPGLGYNEQFF.

The V call is TRBV6-2 or TRBV6-3, the J call TRBJ2-5; 9 bases are a match to TRBD2. The germline gives CDR1 MNHEY, CDR2 SVGEGT. V shed 4 bases and J 11 bases; nucleotides not matched to a gene: 29. The CDR3 consists of 20 residues. CDR3 amino acids: CASSSRGDSGRGRYYNEQYF. As DNA, the CDR3 is TGTGCCAGCAGTTCCCGAGGAGATAGCGGGAGAGGTCGGTACTACAATGAGCAGTACTTC.

This clonotype was counted between two and nine times. The rearrangement uses TRBV6-2 or TRBV6-3 and TRBJ1-2; D uncertain. This CDR3 has 14 residues. Germline values: CDR1 MNHEY, CDR2 SVGEGT. Trimming cost V 6 bases and J 8 bases, with 19 bases left between them. DNA of the CDR3: TGTGCCAGCAGCCGTTTGGGGTTTAAAGGAGGCTACACCTTC. It is translated as CASSRLGFKGGYTF.

This clonotype was found a few times. The rearrangement joins TRBV12-3 or TRBV12-4 to TRBJ2-7; 12 nucleotides line up with TRBD2. The CDR3 sequence is 14 residues long. V shed 6 bases and J 2 bases; nucleotides not matched to a gene: 2. CDR3 DNA sequence: TGTGCCAGCAGCTCTAGCGGGGGGGCCTACGAGCAGTACTTC. Protein product: CASSSSGGAYEQYF.

The genes are TRBV12-3 or TRBV12-4 and TRBJ2-7, with TRBD2 matching over 7 bases. V was pared by 2 bases and J by 7 bases, with 14 bases of the junction left unmatched. The CDR3 runs 16 residues. The CDR3 DNA sequence: TGTGCCAGCAGTTTAATAGCGGGCAGGATCTACAATGAGCAGTACTTC. This translates into CASSLIAGRIYNEQYF.

This rearrangement joins TRBV7-8 to TRBJ2-7, with 8 bases aligning to TRBD2. The J call is in doubt because the DNA end fits TRBJ2-5 better. There are 15 residues in the CDR3. Germline assignment: CDR1 SGHVS and CDR2 FQNEAQ. The CDR3 coding sequence is TGTGCCAGCAGCTTAGGAGGCCTAGCGGGAGAGACCCAGTACTTC. Amino acid sequence: CASSLGGLAGETQYF.

The chain uses TRBV19 and TRBJ2-7, with D tentatively TRBD1 (5 bases). V was pared by 3 bases and J by 0 bases, with 15 bases between. Germline CDR1 is LNHDA and CDR2 is SQIVND (reference sequence). The CDR3 is made up of 16 amino acids. The CDR3 here is CASSMETASRSYEQYF. CDR3 nucleotide sequence: TGTGCCAGTAGTATGGAGACAGCTTCTCGCTCCTACGAGCAGTACTTC.

This CDR3 reads CASRRDRGTEAFF. In DNA, the CDR3 is TGTGCCAGCAGGCGGGACAGGGGAACTGAAGCTTTCTTT. The chain is built from TRBV5-8 and TRBJ1-1; 10 positions agree with TRBD1. The CDR3 has 13 residues. Germline CDR1 reads SGHTS; CDR2 reads YDEGEE. J lost 5 bases, V lost 5 bases, and 3 bases had no gene match.

This chain uses TRBV27 with TRBJ1-3; weak D call: TRBD1 (5 bases). Between the trimmed V and J ends, which lost 6 bases and 0 bases, there was a span of 21 bases. Germline V lookup: CDR1 MNHEY, CDR2 SMNVEV (reference sequence). This CDR3 region has 18 residues. The CDR3 loop is CASSPLRVGVLSGNTIYF. As DNA, the CDR3 is TGTGCCAGCAGCCCCCTACGGGTGGGGGTCCTCTCTGGAAACACCATATATTTT.

This clonotype was recorded a few times. The chain combines TRBV20-1 with TRBJ2-7, with TRBD1 identical over 9 bases. Germline V gene data show CDR1 as DFQATT and CDR2 as SNEGSKA (reference sequence). The CDR3 spans 16 residues. Unmatched junction bases numbered 13, after V lost 5 bases and J lost 2 bases. This CDR3 is CSASKPTGGRTYEQYF. Here the CDR3 DNA reads TGCAGTGCTTCTAAACCTACAGGGGGCCGGACCTACGAGCAGTACTTC.

The chain is built from TRBV7-3 and TRBJ2-7; D unclear. The CDR3 is 13 amino acids. Trimming left V 5 bases short and J 6 bases short, with 14 bases between. Germline CDR1 and CDR2: SGHTA and FQGTGA. DNA for the CDR3: TGTGCCAGCAGCGAGAGTGTGCGGTCCGAGCAGTACTTC. This gives the protein CASSESVRSEQYF.

The genes are TRBV28 and TRBJ2-3; 7 bases are shared with TRBD1. With 6 bases clipped from V and 4 bases from J, the junction kept 4 bases outside the gene matches. The CDR3 extends over 13 amino acids. Germline V gene lookup returns CDR1 MDHEN and CDR2 SYDVKM. The CDR3 coding sequence is TGTGCCAGCAGCGACAGGGCTCCAGATACGCAGTATTTT. Translation: CASSDRAPDTQYF.